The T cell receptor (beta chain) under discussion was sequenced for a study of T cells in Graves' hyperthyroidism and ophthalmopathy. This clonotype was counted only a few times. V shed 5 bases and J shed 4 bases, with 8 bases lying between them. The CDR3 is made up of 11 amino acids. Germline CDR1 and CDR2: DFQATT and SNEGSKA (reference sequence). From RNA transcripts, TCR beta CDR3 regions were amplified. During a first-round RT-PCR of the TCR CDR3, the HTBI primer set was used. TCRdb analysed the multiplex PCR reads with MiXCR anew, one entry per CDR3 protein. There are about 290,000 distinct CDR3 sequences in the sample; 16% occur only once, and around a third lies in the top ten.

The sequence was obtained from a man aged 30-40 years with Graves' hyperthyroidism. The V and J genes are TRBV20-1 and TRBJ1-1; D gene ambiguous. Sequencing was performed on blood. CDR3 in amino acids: CSADRVTEAFF. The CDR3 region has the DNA TGCAGTGCTGACCGTGTCACTGAAGCTTTCTTT.